The T cell receptor beta chain described here comes from a study of response to subunit inactivated influenza vaccine. This clonotype was seen many times. The antigen remains undetermined. Study-wide points: The authors proposed limited new T cell recruitment per seasonal influenza vaccination.

TCRdb used MiXCR to reprocess the RT-PCR reads, holding one entry per CDR3 protein. The sample lists hundreds of thousands of distinct CDR3 sequences; 15% to 17% were seen once. V lost 5 bases to trimming and J lost 2 bases; unmatched junction nucleotides: 4. The V gene's germline CDR1 is GTSNPN and CDR2 SVGIG (reference sequence). The CDR3 loop spans 15 amino acids. Sample: PBMCs from blood, taken 12 days after vaccination. V is TRBV30 and J is TRBJ2-6; the match to TRBD1 covers 9 bases. The sequence came from a man aged 50-59 years who received an inactivated influenza vaccine. The CDR3 DNA is TGTGCCTGGGGGACAGGGTATACTGGGGCCAACGTCCTGACTTTC. Translating it yields CAWGTGYTGANVLTF.